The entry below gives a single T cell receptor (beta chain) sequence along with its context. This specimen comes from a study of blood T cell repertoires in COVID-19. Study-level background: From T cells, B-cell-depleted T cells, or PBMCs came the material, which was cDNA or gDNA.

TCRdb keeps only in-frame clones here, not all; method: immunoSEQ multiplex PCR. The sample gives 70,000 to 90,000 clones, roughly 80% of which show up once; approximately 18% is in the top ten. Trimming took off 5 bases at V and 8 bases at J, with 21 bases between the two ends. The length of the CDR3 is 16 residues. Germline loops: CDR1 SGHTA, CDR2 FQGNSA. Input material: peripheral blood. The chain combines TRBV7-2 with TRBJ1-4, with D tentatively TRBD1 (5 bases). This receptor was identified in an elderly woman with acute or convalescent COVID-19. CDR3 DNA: TGTGCCAGCAGCCCTCAACCGGCAGGGAGGGAGGAAAAACTGTTTTTT. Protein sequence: CASSPQPAGREEKLFF.